Listed below are T cell receptor beta chains from one sample, sequenced in a study of T cells in localized non-small cell lung cancer. TCRdb's table, derived via immunoSEQ multiplex PCR, lists solely in-frame clones and lacks some. The data contain some 41,000 clones, 83% of them seen just once; the ten biggest clones take up 6% to 8%. The sample consisted of PBMCs, taken before any cancer treatment. These receptors all come from a man aged 40-75 years with stage II lung adenocarcinoma. Each CDR3 is given with its conserved first and last residue. D genes are given only for firm matches. Size is stated for part of the rows, as once, few or many counts, or as a class when the clone is expanded.

cdr3_aa cdr3_nt v_call d_call j_call clone_size
CASSFSGSYEQYF TGTGCCAGCAGTTTTAGCGGGAGCTACGAGCAGTACTTC TRBV11-2 TRBD2 TRBJ2-7 NA
CAISAALVSGNTIYF TGTGCCATCAGTGCCGCGCTTGTGAGTGGAAACACCATATATTTT TRBV10-3 NA TRBJ1-3 NA
CASSLTGAYGYTF TGTGCCAGCAGCTTGACAGGGGCCTATGGCTACACCTTC TRBV5-4 TRBD1 TRBJ1-2 few
CASSLSNLGRGYTF TGTGCCAGCAGTTTATCTAATTTGGGGAGGGGCTACACCTTC TRBV27 NA TRBJ1-2 NA
CAWSPGTGTGANVLTF TGTGCCTGGAGTCCCGGGACAGGGACTGGGGCCAACGTCCTGACTTTC TRBV30 TRBD1 TRBJ2-6 NA
CASSGGTSGWRETQYF TGTGCCAGCAGCGGCGGGACTAGCGGGTGGAGGGAGACCCAGTACTTC TRBV7-3 TRBD2 TRBJ2-5 few
CASSYPGGMNTEAFF TGTGCCAGCAGCTACCCAGGGGGAATGAACACTGAAGCTTTCTTT TRBV5-4 TRBD1 TRBJ1-1 NA
CASSWSDGGIQETQYF TGTGCCAGCAGTTGGAGTGATGGGGGGATACAAGAGACCCAGTACTTC TRBV2 NA TRBJ2-5 NA
CASSFSEGGGDEKLFF TGTGCCAGCAGTTTTTCCGAGGGTGGGGGAGATGAAAAACTGTTTTTT TRBV28 NA TRBJ1-4 NA
CASSLSRGTYNEQFF TGTGCCAGCAGCTTAAGCCGAGGAACCTACAATGAGCAGTTCTTC TRBV11-2 NA TRBJ2-1 NA
CASSTSLLAGQLSYEQYF TGTGCCAGTAGTACGAGTCTACTAGCGGGACAACTCTCCTACGAGCAGTACTTC TRBV19 TRBD2 TRBJ2-7 NA
CASSQDSQGANEKLFF TGTGCCAGCAGCCAAGACTCACAGGGGGCTAATGAAAAACTGTTTTTT TRBV11-2 TRBD1 TRBJ1-4 NA
CASSLVRESEQYF TGTGCCAGCAGCTTAGTGAGGGAGAGCGAGCAGTACTTC TRBV7-6 NA TRBJ2-7 once
CSVVQGGYGNEQYF TGCAGCGTTGTACAGGGCGGGTATGGTAACGAGCAGTACTTC TRBV29-1 NA TRBJ2-7 NA
CASSETTSGTGRTYEQYF TGCGCCAGCAGCGAGACAACTTCCGGGACAGGGAGAACCTACGAGCAGTACTTC TRBV5-1 TRBD1 TRBJ2-7 NA
CATAWGNEQFF TGTGCCACAGCCTGGGGCAATGAGCAGTTCTTC TRBV27 NA TRBJ2-1 NA
CATSRDGRTDTQYF TGTGCCACCAGCAGAGATGGGAGAACAGATACGCAGTATTTT TRBV15 NA TRBJ2-3 NA
CASSQDGLTGNTIYF TGCGCCAGCAGCCAAGATGGACTTACTGGAAACACCATATATTTT TRBV4-1 NA TRBJ1-3 NA
CASSLMRRDKETQYF TGTGCCAGCAGTTTAATGCGCCGAGATAAAGAGACCCAGTACTTC TRBV28 NA TRBJ2-5 NA
CASSLLTSYNSPLHF TGTGCCAGCAGCTTATTAACAAGTTATAATTCACCCCTCCACTTT TRBV7-2 NA TRBJ1-6 NA
CASSWTGLQNIQYF TGTGCCAGCAGCTGGACAGGGCTACAAAACATTCAGTACTTC TRBV13 TRBD1 TRBJ2-4 NA
CASRGLVSREQYF TGTGCCAGCAGGGGACTAGTCTCGCGTGAGCAGTACTTC TRBV28 TRBD2 TRBJ2-7 NA